The clone carrying this T cell receptor beta chain was counted once. Antigen unknown. This sample stems from a study of T cell responses to AZD1222 COVID-19 vaccine. This CDR3 has 15 amino acids. Germline CDR1 and CDR2: LGHNT and FRNRAP. Trimming cost V 4 bases and J 2 bases; bases outside gene matches: 3. Study-wide findings and caveats: A reported finding is that nearly half of spike-specific TCRs target unmutated variant regions. All repertoire sampling was performed exclusively after the peak T cell response.

The assay was immunoSEQ multiplex PCR, and TCRdb's table has in-frame clones only and misses some. The table includes approximately 100,000 clones, 85% to 90% detected once. This rearrangement joins TRBV12-5 to TRBJ2-1, with 9 bases aligning to TRBD1. This clonotype was sampled from an adult in good health. This material consisted of peripheral blood, taken on day 0 of AZD1222 vaccination. The CDR3 DNA reads as TGTGCTAGTGGTTCTGGACAGGGGACCTACAATGAGCAGTTCTTC. Translation gives CASGSGQGTYNEQFF.